These 8 T cell receptor beta chains were all obtained from the same sample, sequenced in a study of T-cell reconstitution after alpha-beta-depleted transplantation in children. Unique molecular identifiers were incorporated into the prepared TCRbeta library. Each CDR3 protein is one row after TCRdb ran MiXCR on the PCR reads. Of around 490,000 distinct CDR3 sequences in the sample, over 9.5% were seen once. Material: PBMCs, mostly from graft donor cells, obtained 180 days after TCRalphabeta/CD19-depleted stem cell transplant. The receptors stem from a female patient aged 2-9 years who had a stem cell transplant for aplastic anemia, so the T cells may come from the graft donor.

In its sample, this clonotype was seen a few times. The chain combines TRBV7-2 with TRBJ2-3; D call uncertain. CDR1 SGHTA and CDR2 FQGNSA come from the germline V gene. With 1 base removed from V and 10 bases from J, the gap between germline ends came to 9 bases. This CDR3 has 12 residues. The CDR3 protein is CASSLETAPQYF. In DNA form, the CDR3 reads TGTGCCAGCAGCTTAGAAACAGCTCCGCAGTATTTT.

At least ten counts were recorded for this clonotype. V is TRBV5-1 and J is TRBJ2-1; 10 nucleotides match TRBD2. The germline V gene has CDR1 SGHRS and CDR2 YFSETQ. The CDR3 runs 15 residues. Germline trimming cut 2 bases from V and 4 bases from J; bases unmatched to any gene: 3. DNA of the CDR3: TGCGCCAGCAGCTTTAGCGGGAGGAATTACAATGAGCAGTTCTTC. It encodes CASSFSGRNYNEQFF.

This clonotype was seen a handful of times. The genes are TRBV28 and TRBJ2-7, with 9 bases aligning to TRBD2. Germline CDR1 and CDR2: MDHEN and SYDVKM. V lost 1 base and J lost 6; bases outside the gene matches: 7. This CDR3 spans 15 amino acids. Written as DNA, the CDR3 is TGTGCCAGCAGTTTATTAGGGACTAGCCTAGCCGAGCAGTACTTC. Protein product: CASSLLGTSLAEQYF.

In its sample, this clonotype was seen a few times. The chain carries TRBV7-2 and TRBJ2-2, with D tentatively TRBD1 or TRBD2 (7 bases each). Germline CDR1 reads SGHTA; CDR2 reads FQGNSA. Trimming removed 5 bases from V and 4 bases from J, with 14 bases in between. The CDR3 length is 15 residues. As DNA, the CDR3 is TGTGCCAGCAGCCCCGACAGGGAGGGCACCGGGGAGCTGTTTTTT. Residues: CASSPDREGTGELFF.

The table lists this clonotype with many counts. The rearrangement joins TRBV20-1 to TRBJ1-5, with D possibly matching TRBD1 (6 bases). CDR3 length: 15 amino acids. The germline CDR1 and CDR2 sequences are DFQATT and SNEGSKA (reference sequence). V was clipped by 1 base and J by 0 bases, with 10 bases between them. The CDR3 coding sequence is TGCAGTGCTAGAGTGGGGGGCAGTAGCAATCAGCCCCAGCATTTT. This sequence encodes CSARVGGSSNQPQHF.

This clonotype was recorded at least ten times. This chain uses TRBV12-3 or TRBV12-4 with TRBJ2-3, with D possibly being TRBD1 (5 bases). The CDR3 extends over 14 amino acids. Trimming cost V 6 bases and J 0 bases, with 10 bases left between them. This chain's CDR3 is CASRLQGSTDTQYF. As DNA, the CDR3 is TGTGCCAGCAGACTGCAGGGTAGCACAGATACGCAGTATTTT.

The chain has TRBV7-3 and TRBJ1-1; no clear D gene. V lost 4 bases and J lost 3, with 9 bases in between. CDR1 and CDR2 from the germline V gene are SGHTA and FQGTGA. The length of the CDR3 is 13 residues. CDR3 in amino acids: CASSSAVDTEAFF. CDR3 nucleotide sequence: TGTGCCAGCAGCTCCGCAGTAGACACTGAAGCTTTCTTT.

The chain is built from TRBV4-2 and TRBJ2-3, with TRBD2 matching over 13 bases. Germline CDR1 is LGHNA and CDR2 is YNFKEQ. The CDR3 extends over 21 amino acids. The trim removed 4 bases at V and 3 bases at J, leaving 19 bases unmatched. The chain's CDR3 is CASSPRTGGPGLAGRTDTQYF. The CDR3 DNA follows: TGTGCCAGCAGCCCCCGTACAGGGGGCCCGGGACTAGCGGGAAGGACAGATACGCAGTATTTT.